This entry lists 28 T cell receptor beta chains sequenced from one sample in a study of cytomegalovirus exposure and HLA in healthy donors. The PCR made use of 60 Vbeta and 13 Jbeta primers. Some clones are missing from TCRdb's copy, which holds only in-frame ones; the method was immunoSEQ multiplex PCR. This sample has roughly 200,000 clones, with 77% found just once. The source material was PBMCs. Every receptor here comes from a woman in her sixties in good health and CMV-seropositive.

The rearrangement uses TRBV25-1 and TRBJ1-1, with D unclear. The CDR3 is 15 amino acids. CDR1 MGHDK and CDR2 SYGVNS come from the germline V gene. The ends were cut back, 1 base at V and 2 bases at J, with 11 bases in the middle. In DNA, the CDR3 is TGTGCCAGCAGTGAATCCCCAACGGTAAACACTGAAGCTTTCTTT. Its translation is CASSESPTVNTEAFF.

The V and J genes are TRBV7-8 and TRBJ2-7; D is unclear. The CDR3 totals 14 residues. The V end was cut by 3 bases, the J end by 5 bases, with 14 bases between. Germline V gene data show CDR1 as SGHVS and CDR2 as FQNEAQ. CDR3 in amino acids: CASSFPASTHEQYF. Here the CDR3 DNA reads TGTGCCAGCAGCTTCCCAGCTAGTACCCACGAGCAGTACTTC.

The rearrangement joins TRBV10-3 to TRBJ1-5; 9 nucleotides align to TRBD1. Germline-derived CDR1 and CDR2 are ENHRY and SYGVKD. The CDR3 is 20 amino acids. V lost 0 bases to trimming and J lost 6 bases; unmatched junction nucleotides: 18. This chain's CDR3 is CAISESTGPGQGRGGQPQHF. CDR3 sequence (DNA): TGTGCCATCAGTGAGTCGACAGGCCCGGGACAGGGAAGGGGAGGTCAGCCCCAGCATTTT.

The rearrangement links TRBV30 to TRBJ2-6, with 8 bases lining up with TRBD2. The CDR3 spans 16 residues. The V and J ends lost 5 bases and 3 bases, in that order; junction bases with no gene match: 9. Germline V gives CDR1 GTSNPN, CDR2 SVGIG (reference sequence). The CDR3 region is CAWRLAGRYGANVLTF. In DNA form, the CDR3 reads TGTGCCTGGCGATTAGCGGGGCGGTATGGGGCCAACGTCCTGACTTTC.

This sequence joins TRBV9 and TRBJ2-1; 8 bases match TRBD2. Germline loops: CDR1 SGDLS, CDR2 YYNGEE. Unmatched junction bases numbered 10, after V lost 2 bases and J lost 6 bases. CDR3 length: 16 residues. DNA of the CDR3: TGTGCCAGCAGCGTCGCCGGGGGGGAGGGCCGCAATGAGCAGTTCTTC. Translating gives CASSVAGGEGRNEQFF.

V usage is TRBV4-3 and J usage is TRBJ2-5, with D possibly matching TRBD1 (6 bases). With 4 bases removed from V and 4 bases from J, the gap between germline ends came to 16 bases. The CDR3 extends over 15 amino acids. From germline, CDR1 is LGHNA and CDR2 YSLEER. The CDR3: CASSLSQGNGETQYF. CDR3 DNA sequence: TGCGCCAGCAGCCTATCGCAGGGGAATGGAGAGACCCAGTACTTC.

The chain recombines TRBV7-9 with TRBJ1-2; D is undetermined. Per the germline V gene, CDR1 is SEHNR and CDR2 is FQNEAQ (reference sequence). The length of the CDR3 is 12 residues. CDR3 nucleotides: TGTTCCCTAGCCGACGCTAACTATGGCTACACCTTC. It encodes CSLADANYGYTF.

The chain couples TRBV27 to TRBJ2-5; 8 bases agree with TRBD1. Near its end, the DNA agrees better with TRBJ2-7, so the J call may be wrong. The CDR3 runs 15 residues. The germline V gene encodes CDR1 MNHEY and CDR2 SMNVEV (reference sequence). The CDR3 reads CASSPGQGRGYEQYF. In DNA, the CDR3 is TGTGCCAGCAGCCCAGGACAGGGCCGTGGGTACGAGCAGTACTTC.

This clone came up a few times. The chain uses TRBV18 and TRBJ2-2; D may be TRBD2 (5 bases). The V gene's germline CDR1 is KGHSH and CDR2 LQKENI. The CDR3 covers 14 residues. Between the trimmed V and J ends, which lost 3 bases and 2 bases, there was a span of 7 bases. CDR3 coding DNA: TGTGCCAGCTCACCCGGGATCAACACCGGGGAGCTGTTTTTT. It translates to CASSPGINTGELFF.

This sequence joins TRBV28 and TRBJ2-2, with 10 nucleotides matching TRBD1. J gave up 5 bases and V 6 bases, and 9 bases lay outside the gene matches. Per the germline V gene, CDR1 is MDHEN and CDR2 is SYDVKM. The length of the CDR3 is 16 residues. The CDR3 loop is CASSALTGGKTGELFF. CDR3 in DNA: TGTGCCAGCAGCGCGCTGACAGGGGGCAAAACCGGGGAGCTGTTTTTT. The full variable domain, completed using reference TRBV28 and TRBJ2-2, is DVKVTQSSRYLVKRTGEKVFLECVQDMDHENMFWYRQDPGLGLRLIYFSYDVKMKEKGDIPEGYSVSREKKERFSLILESASTNQTSMYLCASSALTGGKTGELFFGEGSRLTVL.

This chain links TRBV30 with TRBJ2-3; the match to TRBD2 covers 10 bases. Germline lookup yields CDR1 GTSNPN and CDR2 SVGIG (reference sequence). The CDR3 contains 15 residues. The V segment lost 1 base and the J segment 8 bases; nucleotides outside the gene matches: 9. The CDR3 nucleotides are TGTGCCTGGAGTGCCTCCACCTTAGCGGGAGGTACGCAGTATTTT. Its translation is CAWSASTLAGGTQYF.

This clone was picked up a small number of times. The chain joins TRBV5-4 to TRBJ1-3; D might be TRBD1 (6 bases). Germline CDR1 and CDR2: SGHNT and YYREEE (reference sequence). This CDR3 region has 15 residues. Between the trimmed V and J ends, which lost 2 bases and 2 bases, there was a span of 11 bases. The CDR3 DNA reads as TGTGCCAGCAGCTTAGGGGGGGGCGCTGGAAACACCATATATTTT. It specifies CASSLGGGAGNTIYF.

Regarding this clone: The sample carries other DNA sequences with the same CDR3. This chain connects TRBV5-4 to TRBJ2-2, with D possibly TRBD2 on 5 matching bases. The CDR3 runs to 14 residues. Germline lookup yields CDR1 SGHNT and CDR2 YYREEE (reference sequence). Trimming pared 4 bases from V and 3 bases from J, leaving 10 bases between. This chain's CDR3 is CASSPGLYTGELFF. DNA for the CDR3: TGTGCCAGCAGCCCTGGACTTTACACCGGGGAGCTGTTTTTT.

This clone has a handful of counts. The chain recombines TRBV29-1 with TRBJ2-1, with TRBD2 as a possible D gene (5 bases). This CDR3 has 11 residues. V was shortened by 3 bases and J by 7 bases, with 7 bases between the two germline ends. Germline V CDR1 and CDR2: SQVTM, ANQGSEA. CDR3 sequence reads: CSVDRGNEQFF. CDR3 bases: TGCAGCGTTGATAGAGGGAATGAGCAGTTCTTC.

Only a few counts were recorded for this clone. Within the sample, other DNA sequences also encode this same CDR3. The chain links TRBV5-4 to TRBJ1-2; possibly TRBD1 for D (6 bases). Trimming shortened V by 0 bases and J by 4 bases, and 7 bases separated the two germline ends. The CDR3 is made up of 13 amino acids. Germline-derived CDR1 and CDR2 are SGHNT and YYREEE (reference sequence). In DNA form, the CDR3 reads TGTGCCAGCAGCTTGGGAGGGGGCTATGGCTACACCTTC. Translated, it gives CASSLGGGYGYTF.

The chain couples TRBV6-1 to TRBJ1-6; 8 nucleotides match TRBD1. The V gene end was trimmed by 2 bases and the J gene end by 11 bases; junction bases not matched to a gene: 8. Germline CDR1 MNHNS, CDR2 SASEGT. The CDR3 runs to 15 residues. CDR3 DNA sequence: TGTGCCAGCAGTGAAACCCCGGACAGGGAGCCACCCCTCCACTTT. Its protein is CASSETPDREPPLHF.

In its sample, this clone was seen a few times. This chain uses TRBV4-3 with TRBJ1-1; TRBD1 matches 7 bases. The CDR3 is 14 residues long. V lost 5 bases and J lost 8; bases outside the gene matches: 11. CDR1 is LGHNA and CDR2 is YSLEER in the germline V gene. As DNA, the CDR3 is TGCGCCAGCAGCGACGGGCACAGGGGTAGGGAAGCTTTCTTT. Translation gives CASSDGHRGREAFF.

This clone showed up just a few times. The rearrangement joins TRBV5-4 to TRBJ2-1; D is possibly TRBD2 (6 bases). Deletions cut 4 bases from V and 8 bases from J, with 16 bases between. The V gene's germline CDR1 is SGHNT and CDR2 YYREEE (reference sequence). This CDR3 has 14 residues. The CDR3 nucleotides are TGTGCCAGCAGCCCGGGACTCCATGGCGATGAGCAGTTCTTC. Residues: CASSPGLHGDEQFF.

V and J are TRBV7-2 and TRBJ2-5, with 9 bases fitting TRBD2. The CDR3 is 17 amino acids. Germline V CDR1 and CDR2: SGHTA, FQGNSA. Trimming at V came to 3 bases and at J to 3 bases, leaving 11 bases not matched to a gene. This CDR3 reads CASSFTPPGLAKETQYF. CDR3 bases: TGTGCCAGCAGCTTTACCCCACCGGGACTAGCTAAAGAGACCCAGTACTTC.

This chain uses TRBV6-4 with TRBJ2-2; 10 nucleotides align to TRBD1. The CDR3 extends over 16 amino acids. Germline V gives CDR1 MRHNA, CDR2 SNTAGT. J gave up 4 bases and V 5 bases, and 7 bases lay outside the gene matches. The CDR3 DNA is TGTGCCAGCAGTCTAATGGACAGGGGGGGCACCGGGGAGCTGTTTTTT. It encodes CASSLMDRGGTGELFF.

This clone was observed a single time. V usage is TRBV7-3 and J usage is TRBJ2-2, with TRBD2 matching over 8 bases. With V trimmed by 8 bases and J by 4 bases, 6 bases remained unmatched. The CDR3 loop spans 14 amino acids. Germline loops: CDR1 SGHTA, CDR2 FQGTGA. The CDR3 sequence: CASSGTSGTGELFF. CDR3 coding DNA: TGTGCCAGCTCCGGGACTAGTGGCACCGGGGAGCTGTTTTTT.

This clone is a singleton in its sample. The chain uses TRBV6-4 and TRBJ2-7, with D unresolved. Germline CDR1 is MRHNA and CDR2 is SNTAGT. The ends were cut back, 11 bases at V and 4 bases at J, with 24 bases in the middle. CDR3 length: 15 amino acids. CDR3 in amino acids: CAPALTDRQRYEQYF. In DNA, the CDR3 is TGTGCCCCTGCGTTGACCGACCGGCAGCGTTACGAGCAGTACTTC.

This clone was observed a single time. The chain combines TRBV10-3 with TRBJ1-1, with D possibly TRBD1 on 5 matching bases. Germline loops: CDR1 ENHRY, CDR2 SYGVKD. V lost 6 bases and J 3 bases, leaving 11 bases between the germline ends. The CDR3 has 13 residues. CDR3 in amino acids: CAIRGARDTEAFF. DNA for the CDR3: TGTGCCATCAGAGGGGCTAGAGACACTGAAGCTTTCTTT.

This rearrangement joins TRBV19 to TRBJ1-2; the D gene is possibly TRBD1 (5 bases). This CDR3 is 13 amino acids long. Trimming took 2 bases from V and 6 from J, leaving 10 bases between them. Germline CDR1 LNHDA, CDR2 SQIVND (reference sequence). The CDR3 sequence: CASSIQGFDGYTF. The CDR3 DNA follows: TGTGCCAGTAGTATACAGGGATTCGATGGCTACACCTTC.

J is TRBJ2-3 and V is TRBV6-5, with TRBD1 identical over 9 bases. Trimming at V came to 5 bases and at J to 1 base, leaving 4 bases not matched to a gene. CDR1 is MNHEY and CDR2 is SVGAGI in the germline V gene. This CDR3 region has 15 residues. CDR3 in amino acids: CASSVDRGGTDTQYF. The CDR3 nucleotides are TGTGCCAGCAGTGTGGACAGGGGTGGCACAGATACGCAGTATTTT.

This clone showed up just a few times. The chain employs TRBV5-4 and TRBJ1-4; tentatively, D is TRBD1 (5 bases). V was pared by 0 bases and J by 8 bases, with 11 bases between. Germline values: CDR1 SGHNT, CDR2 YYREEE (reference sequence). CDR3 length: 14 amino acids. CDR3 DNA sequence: TGTGCCAGCAGCTTGGGGAGGGGTACGGAAAAACTGTTTTTT. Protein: CASSLGRGTEKLFF.

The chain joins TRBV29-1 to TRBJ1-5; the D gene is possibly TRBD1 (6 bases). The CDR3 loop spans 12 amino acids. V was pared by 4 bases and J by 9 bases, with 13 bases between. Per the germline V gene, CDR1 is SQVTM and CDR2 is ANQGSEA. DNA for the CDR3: TGCAGCGTTGTATGGGGGCCAGGGCCCCAGCATTTT. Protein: CSVVWGPGPQHF. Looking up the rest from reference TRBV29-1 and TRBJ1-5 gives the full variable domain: SAVISQKPSRDICQRGTSLTIQCQVDSQVTMMFWYRQQPGQSLTLIATANQGSEATYESGFVIDKFPISRPNLTFSTLTVSNMSPEDSSIYLCSVVWGPGPQHFGDGTRLSIL.

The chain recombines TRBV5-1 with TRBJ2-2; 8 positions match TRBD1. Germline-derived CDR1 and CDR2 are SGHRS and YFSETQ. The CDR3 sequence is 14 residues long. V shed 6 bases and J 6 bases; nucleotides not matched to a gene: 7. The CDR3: CASTGQGGAGELFF. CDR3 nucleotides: TGCGCCAGCACTGGACAGGGCGGCGCCGGGGAGCTGTTTTTT.